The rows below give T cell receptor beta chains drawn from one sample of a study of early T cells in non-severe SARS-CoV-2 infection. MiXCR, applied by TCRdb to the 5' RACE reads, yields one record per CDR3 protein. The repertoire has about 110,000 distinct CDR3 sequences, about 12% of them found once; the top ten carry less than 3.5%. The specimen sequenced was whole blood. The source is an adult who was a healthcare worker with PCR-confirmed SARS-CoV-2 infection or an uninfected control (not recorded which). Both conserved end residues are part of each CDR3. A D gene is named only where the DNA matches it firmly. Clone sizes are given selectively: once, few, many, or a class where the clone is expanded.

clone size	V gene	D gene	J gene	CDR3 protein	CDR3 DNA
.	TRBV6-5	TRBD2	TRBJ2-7	CATFRDYPSSRQYF	TGTGCCACCTTCCGGGACTATCCATCTTCAAGGCAGTACTTC
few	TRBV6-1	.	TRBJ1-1	CASSELSGLTEAFF	TGTGCCAGCAGTGAACTTTCAGGGCTGACTGAAGCTTTCTTT
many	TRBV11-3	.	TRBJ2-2	CASSSAGRTNTGELFF	TGTGCCAGCAGCTCGGCGGGACGGACGAACACCGGGGAGCTGTTTTTT
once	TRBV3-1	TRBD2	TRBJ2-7	CASSQVAGYEQYF	TGTGCCAGCAGCCAAGTAGCGGGATACGAGCAGTACTTC
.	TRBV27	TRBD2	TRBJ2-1	CASSFSPGLAGLNEQFF	TGTGCCAGCAGTTTCTCCCCGGGACTAGCGGGGTTAAATGAGCAGTTCTTC
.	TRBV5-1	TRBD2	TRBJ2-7	CASSLELAANYEQYF	TGCGCCAGCAGCTTGGAGCTAGCGGCAAACTACGAGCAGTACTTC
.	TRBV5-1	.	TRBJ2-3	CASSALQDTQYF	TGCGCCAGCAGCGCCTTACAGGATACGCAGTATTTT
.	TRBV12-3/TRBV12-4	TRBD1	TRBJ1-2	CASGDRAGYGYTF	TGTGCCAGCGGGGACAGAGCAGGGTATGGCTACACCTTC
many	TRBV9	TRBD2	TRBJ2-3	CASSVTSGGAHDTQYF	TGTGCCAGCAGCGTGACTAGCGGGGGGGCCCACGATACGCAGTATTTT
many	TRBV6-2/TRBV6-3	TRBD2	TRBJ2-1	CASSPHGASGGPYNEQFF	TGTGCCAGCAGTCCCCACGGGGCTAGCGGGGGACCATACAATGAGCAGTTCTTC
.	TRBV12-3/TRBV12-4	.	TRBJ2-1	CASSFLGNPNNEQFF	TGTGCCAGCAGTTTTTTAGGGAATCCCAACAATGAGCAGTTCTTC
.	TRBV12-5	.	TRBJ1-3	CASGLVLENTIYF	TGTGCTAGTGGTTTGGTCCTGGAAAACACCATATATTTT
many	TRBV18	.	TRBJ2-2	CASSSGVTGELFF	TGTGCCAGCTCATCAGGGGTGACAGGGGAGCTGTTTTTT
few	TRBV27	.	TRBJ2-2	CASSSDPRGRGELFF	TGTGCCAGCAGTTCCGACCCCAGGGGGAGGGGGGAGCTGTTTTTT
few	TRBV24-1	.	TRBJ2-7	CATSDFGHEQYF	TGTGCCACCAGTGATTTTGGCCACGAGCAGTACTTC
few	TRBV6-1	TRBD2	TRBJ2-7	CASRSGGVSYEQYF	TGTGCCAGCAGATCCGGGGGGGTCTCCTACGAGCAGTACTTC
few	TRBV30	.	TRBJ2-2	CAWSQSGGELFF	TGTGCCTGGAGTCAATCCGGCGGGGAGCTGTTTTTT
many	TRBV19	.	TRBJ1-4	CASSIRLINEKLFF	TGTGCCAGTAGTATTCGGCTGATTAATGAAAAACTGTTTTTT
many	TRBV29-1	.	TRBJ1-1	CSVASGVNTEAFF	TGCAGCGTTGCGTCCGGAGTGAACACTGAAGCTTTCTTT
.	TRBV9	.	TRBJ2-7	CASSGQSSLGEQYF	TGTGCCAGCAGCGGACAGAGCTCACTGGGTGAGCAGTACTTC